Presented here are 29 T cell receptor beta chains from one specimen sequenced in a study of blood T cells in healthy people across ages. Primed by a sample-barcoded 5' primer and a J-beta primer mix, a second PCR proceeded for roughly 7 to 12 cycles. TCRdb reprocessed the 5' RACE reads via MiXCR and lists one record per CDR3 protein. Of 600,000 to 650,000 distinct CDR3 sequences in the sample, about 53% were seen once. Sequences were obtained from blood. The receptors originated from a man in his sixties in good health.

CDR3 DNA: TGCGCCAGCAGCTTGGGTCAGGGGGCAGATCAGCCCCAGCATTTT. This sequence encodes CASSLGQGADQPQHF. The chain is built from TRBV5-1 and TRBJ1-5, with 8 bases fitting TRBD1. V gave up 0 bases and J gave up 5 bases; unmatched junction bases: 4. The CDR3 covers 15 residues. Germline V gene sequence: CDR1 SGHRS, CDR2 YFSETQ.

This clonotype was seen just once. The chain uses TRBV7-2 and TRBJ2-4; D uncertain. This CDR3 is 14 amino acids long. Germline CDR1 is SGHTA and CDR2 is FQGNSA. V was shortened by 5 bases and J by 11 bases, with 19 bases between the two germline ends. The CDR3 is CASSTRPSSDVQYF. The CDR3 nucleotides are TGTGCCAGCAGCACCAGGCCGAGTTCTGACGTTCAGTACTTC.

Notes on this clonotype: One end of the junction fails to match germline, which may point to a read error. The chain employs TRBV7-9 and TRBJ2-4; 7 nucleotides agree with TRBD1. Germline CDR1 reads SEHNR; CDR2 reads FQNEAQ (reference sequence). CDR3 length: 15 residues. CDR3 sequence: CVSSTPGTVKNIQYF. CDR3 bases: TGTGTCAGCAGCACTCCCGGGACAGTGAAAAACATTCAGTACTTC.

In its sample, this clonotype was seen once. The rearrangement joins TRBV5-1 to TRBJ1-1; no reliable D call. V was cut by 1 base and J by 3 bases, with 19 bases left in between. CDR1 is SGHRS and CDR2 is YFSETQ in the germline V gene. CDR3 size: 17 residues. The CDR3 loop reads CASSLNPLGREDTEAFF. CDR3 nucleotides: TGCGCCAGCAGCTTGAATCCCCTGGGGAGGGAGGACACTGAAGCTTTCTTT.

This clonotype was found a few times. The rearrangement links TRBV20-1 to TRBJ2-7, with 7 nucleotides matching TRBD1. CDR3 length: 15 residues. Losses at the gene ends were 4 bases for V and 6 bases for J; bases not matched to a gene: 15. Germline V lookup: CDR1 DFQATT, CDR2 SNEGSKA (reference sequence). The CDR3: CSANPLDRASFEQYF. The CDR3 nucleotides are TGCAGTGCTAACCCTCTTGACAGGGCCTCTTTCGAGCAGTACTTC.

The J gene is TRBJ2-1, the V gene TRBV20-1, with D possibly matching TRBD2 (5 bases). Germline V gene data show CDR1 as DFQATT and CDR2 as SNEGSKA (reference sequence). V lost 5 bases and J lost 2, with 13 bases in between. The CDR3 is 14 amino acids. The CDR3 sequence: CSAQTGSAYNEQFF. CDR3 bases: TGCAGTGCTCAGACGGGGTCGGCCTACAATGAGCAGTTCTTC.

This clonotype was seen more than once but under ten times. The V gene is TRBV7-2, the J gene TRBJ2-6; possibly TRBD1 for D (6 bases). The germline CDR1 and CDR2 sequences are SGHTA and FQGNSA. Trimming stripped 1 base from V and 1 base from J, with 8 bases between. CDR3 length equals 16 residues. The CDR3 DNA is TGTGCCAGCAGCTTAGAGGGGACATCTGGGGCCAACGTCCTGACTTTC. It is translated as CASSLEGTSGANVLTF.

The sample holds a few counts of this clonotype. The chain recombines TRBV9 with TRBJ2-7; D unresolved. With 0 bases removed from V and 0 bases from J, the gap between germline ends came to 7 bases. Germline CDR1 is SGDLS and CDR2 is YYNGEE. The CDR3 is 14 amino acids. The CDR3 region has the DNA TGTGCCAGCAGCGTAGAGGGAAGCTCCTACGAGCAGTACTTC. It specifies CASSVEGSSYEQYF. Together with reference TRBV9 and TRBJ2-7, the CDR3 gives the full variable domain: DSGVTQTPKHLITATGQRVTLRCSPRSGDLSVYWYQQSLDQGLQFLIQYYNGEERAKGNILERFSAQQFPDLHSELNLSSLELGDSALYFCASSVEGSSYEQYFGPGTRLTVT.

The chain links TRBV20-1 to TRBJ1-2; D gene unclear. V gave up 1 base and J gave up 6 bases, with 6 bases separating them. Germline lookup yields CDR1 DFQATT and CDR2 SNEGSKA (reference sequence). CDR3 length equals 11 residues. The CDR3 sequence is CSARGSHGYTF. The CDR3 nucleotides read TGCAGTGCTAGAGGCAGCCATGGCTACACCTTC.

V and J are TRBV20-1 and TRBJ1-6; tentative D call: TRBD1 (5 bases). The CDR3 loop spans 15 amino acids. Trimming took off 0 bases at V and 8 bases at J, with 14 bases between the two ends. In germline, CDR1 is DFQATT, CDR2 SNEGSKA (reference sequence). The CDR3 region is CSARDQGRGHSPLHF. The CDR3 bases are TGCAGTGCTAGAGATCAGGGCCGAGGGCATTCACCCCTCCACTTT.

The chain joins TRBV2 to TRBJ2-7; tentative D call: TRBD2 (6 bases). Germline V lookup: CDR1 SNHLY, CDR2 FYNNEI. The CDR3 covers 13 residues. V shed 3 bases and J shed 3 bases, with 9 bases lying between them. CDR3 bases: TGTGCCAGCAGTGACGGGAGCGTCTACGAGCAGTACTTC. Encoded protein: CASSDGSVYEQYF.

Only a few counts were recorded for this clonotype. CDR3 DNA: TGTGCCAGCAGCTACCGGGACAGGGGGTCTAATGAGCAGTTCTTC. Translated, it gives CASSYRDRGSNEQFF. The chain joins TRBV7-7 to TRBJ2-1, with 11 bases fitting TRBD1. The CDR3 is made up of 15 amino acids. From germline, CDR1 is SSHAT and CDR2 FNYEAQ (reference sequence). With V trimmed by 4 bases and J by 7 bases, 6 bases remained unmatched.

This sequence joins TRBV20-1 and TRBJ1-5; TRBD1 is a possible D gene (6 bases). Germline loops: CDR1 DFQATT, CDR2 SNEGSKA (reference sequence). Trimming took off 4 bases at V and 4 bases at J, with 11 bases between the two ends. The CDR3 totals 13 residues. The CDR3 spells CSATQQGNQPQHF. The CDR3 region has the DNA TGCAGTGCTACGCAACAGGGAAATCAGCCCCAGCATTTT.

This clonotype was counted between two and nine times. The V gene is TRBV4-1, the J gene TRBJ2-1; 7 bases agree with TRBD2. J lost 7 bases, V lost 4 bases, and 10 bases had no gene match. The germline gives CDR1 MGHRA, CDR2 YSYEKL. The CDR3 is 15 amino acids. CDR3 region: CASSRVGEGWNEQFF. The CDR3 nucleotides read TGCGCCAGCAGCCGAGTTGGGGAGGGTTGGAATGAGCAGTTCTTC.

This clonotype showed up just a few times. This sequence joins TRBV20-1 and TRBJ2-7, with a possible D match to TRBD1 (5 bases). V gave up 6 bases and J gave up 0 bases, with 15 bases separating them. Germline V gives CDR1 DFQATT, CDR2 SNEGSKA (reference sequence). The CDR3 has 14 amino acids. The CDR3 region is CSAWAQGSSYEQYF. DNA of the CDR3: TGCAGTGCCTGGGCTCAGGGTAGCTCCTACGAGCAGTACTTC.

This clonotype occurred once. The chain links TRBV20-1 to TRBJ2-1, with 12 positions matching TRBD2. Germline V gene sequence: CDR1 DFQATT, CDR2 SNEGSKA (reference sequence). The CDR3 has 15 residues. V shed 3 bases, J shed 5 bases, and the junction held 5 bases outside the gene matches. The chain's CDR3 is CSARSASGGDNEQFF. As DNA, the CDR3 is TGCAGTGCTAGGTCCGCTAGCGGGGGGGACAATGAGCAGTTCTTC.

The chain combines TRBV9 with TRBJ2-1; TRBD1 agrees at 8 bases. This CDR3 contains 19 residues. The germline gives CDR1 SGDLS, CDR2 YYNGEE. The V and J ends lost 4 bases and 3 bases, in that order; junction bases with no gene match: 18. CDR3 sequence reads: CASSSSAGMGTGDYNEQFF. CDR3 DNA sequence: TGTGCCAGCAGCTCCAGTGCGGGGATGGGGACAGGCGACTACAATGAGCAGTTCTTC.

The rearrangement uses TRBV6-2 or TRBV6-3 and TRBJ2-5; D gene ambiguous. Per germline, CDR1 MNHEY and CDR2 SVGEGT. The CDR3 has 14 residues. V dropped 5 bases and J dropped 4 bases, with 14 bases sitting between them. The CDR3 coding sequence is TGTGCCAGCAGTGACACCGATTGGCGAGAGACCCAGTACTTC. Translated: CASSDTDWRETQYF.

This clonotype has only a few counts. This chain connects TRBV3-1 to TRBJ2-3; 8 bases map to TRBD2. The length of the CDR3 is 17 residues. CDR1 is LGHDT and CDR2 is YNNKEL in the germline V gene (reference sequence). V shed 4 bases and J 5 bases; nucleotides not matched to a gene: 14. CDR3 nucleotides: TGTGCCAGCAGCCCCAATCCCACCGGCGGGGGGATAGATACGCAGTATTTT. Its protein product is CASSPNPTGGGIDTQYF.

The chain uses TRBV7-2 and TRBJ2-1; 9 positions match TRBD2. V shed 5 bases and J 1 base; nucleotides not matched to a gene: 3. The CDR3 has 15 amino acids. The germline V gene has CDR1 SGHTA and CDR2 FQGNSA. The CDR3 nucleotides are TGTGCCAGCAGCAACCTAGCGGGGTCCTACAATGAGCAGTTCTTC. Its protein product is CASSNLAGSYNEQFF.

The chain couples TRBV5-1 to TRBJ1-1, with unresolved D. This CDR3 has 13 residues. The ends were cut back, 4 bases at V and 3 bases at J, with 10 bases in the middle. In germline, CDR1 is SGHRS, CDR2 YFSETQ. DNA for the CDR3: TGCGCCAGCAGCGGGTTGTTCGACACTGAAGCTTTCTTT. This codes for CASSGLFDTEAFF.

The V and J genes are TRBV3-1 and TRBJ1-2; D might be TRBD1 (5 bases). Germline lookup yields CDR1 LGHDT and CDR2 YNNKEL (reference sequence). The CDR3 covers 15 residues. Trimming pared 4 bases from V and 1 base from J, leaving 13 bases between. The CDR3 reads CASSPGAAYNYGYTF. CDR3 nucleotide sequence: TGTGCCAGCAGCCCCGGGGCAGCCTATAACTATGGCTACACCTTC.

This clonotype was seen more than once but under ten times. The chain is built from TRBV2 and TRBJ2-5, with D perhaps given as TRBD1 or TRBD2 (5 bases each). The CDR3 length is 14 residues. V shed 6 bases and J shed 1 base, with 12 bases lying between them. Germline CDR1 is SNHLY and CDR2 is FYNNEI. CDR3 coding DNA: TGTGCCAGCAGCTTGCTGGGGGTCCAAGAGACCCAGTACTTC. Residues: CASSLLGVQETQYF.

The DNA of the CDR3 is TGTGCCAGCAGTTTCCTGACTAGCGGATCTCCCTACGAGCAGTACTTC. Amino acid sequence: CASSFLTSGSPYEQYF. The chain uses TRBV27 and TRBJ2-7, with 9 bases identical to TRBD2. CDR1 is MNHEY, CDR2 SMNVEV, per germline (reference sequence). CDR3 length: 16 amino acids. V shed 3 bases, J shed 2 bases, and the junction held 8 bases outside the gene matches.

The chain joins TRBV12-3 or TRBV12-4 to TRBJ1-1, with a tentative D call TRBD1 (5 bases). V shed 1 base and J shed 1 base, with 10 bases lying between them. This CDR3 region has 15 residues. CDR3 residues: CASSLVTQGNTEAFF. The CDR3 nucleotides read TGTGCCAGCAGTTTAGTGACTCAGGGGAACACTGAAGCTTTCTTT.

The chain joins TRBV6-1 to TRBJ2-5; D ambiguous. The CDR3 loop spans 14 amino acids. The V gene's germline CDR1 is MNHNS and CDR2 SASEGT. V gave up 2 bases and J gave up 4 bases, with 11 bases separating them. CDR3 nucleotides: TGTGCCAGCAGTGAATTTAGCTCAGGAGAGACCCAGTACTTC. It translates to CASSEFSSGETQYF.

The CDR3 coding sequence is TGTGCCAGCAGTGTGCAGGGTCAAGGTTCCTACAATGAGCAGTTCTTC. It is translated as CASSVQGQGSYNEQFF. The rearrangement uses TRBV6-1 and TRBJ2-1, with TRBD1 as a possible D gene (5 bases). V lost 4 bases, J lost 1 base, and 14 bases lay in between. Germline CDR1 reads MNHNS; CDR2 reads SASEGT. The CDR3 is made up of 16 amino acids.

The CDR3 nucleotides are TGTGCCAGCAAAGGGGACCAGCGCCCAGATACGCAGTATTTT. As protein: CASKGDQRPDTQYF. This sequence joins TRBV7-2 and TRBJ2-3, with D perhaps TRBD1 or TRBD2 (5 bases each). CDR1 and CDR2 from the germline V gene are SGHTA and FQGNSA. The CDR3 sequence is 14 residues long. Between the trimmed V and J ends, which lost 7 bases and 4 bases, there was a span of 15 bases. Looking up the rest from reference TRBV7-2 and TRBJ2-3 gives the full variable domain: GAGVSQSPSNKVTEKGKDVELRCDPISGHTALYWYRQSLGQGLEFLIYFQGNSAPDKSGLPSDRFSAERTGGSVSTLTIQRTQQEDSAVYLCASKGDQRPDTQYFGPGTRLTVL.

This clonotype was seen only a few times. The CDR3 DNA reads TGTGCCAGCTCACCACCGGGAAGGATCGGGGGAGGCGGCTACACCTTC. Its translation: CASSPPGRIGGGGYTF. The chain combines TRBV18 with TRBJ1-2; tentatively, D is TRBD1 (5 bases). The germline V gene has CDR1 KGHSH and CDR2 LQKENI. V was trimmed by 0 bases and J by 8 bases, leaving 19 bases between them. The CDR3 covers 16 residues.